A selection of T cell receptor beta chains follows, all from one sample in a study of T cell changes during pregnancy in multiple sclerosis. The assay was immunoSEQ multiplex PCR, and TCRdb's table has in-frame clones only and misses some. The repertoire holds tens of thousands of clones, with roughly 90% as singletons. The material sequenced was CD8+ T cells from peripheral blood mononuclear cells, taken after pregnancy. The receptor source for this set is a female donor with multiple sclerosis, enrolled in a pregnancy study. CDR3s include the opening cysteine and the closing phenylalanine or tryptophan. The order of the fields is CDR3 length, D gene, clone size, J gene, V gene, CDR3 DNA, CDR3 protein. A D gene is named only where the DNA matches it firmly. The size of a clone is reported for some rows only, either as once, few or many, or as a class for expanded clones.

cdr3_length: 22; d_call: TRBD2; clone_size: .; j_call: TRBJ2-7; v_call: TRBV5-1; cdr3_nt: TGCGCCAGCAGCACCGTCCCCATTAGGGGACTAGCGGTCTTCGGTCTGCCCTACGAGCAGTACTTC; cdr3_aa: CASSTVPIRGLAVFGLPYEQYF
cdr3_length: 16; d_call: .; clone_size: .; j_call: TRBJ2-7; v_call: TRBV4-3; cdr3_nt: TGCGCCAGCAGCCAAGGTCTGGCGGGATCGTTCTACGAGCAGTACTTC; cdr3_aa: CASSQGLAGSFYEQYF
cdr3_length: 17; d_call: TRBD2; clone_size: .; j_call: TRBJ2-1; v_call: TRBV6-1; cdr3_nt: TGTGCCAGCAGTGAAATGACTAGCGGGAGTTTTTCCTATGAGCAGTTCTTC; cdr3_aa: CASSEMTSGSFSYEQFF
cdr3_length: 12; d_call: .; clone_size: once; j_call: TRBJ2-1; v_call: TRBV6-5; cdr3_nt: TGTGCCAGCACAAAGACGGCGGGGGAGCAGTTCTTC; cdr3_aa: CASTKTAGEQFF
cdr3_length: 13; d_call: .; clone_size: .; j_call: TRBJ1-2; v_call: TRBV2; cdr3_nt: TGTGCCAGCACCTGGGTTGCGGACTATGGCTACACCTTC; cdr3_aa: CASTWVADYGYTF
cdr3_length: 16; d_call: TRBD2; clone_size: .; j_call: TRBJ2-7; v_call: TRBV27; cdr3_nt: TGTGCCAGCAGTCCGCAGGCAGTGGCGGGAGCTGACGAGCAGTACTTC; cdr3_aa: CASSPQAVAGADEQYF
cdr3_length: 15; d_call: TRBD2; clone_size: .; j_call: TRBJ2-2; v_call: TRBV6-4; cdr3_nt: TGTGCCAGCAGTGACAAACCCGCGGGAGCGGAGGAGCTGTTTTTT; cdr3_aa: CASSDKPAGAEELFF
cdr3_length: 15; d_call: TRBD2; clone_size: .; j_call: TRBJ2-1; v_call: TRBV29-1; cdr3_nt: TGCAGCGTTGAAGCGCTAGCGGCTCTTTACAATGAGCAGTTCTTC; cdr3_aa: CSVEALAALYNEQFF
cdr3_length: 15; d_call: TRBD1; clone_size: few; j_call: TRBJ2-3; v_call: TRBV6-4; cdr3_nt: TGTGCCAGCAGTGACCAAGGGGGCGCGGCAGATACGCAGTATTTT; cdr3_aa: CASSDQGGAADTQYF
cdr3_length: 12; d_call: TRBD2; clone_size: .; j_call: TRBJ2-5; v_call: TRBV5-4; cdr3_nt: TGTGCCAGCAGCGACGCGGGGGAGGCCCAGTACTTC; cdr3_aa: CASSDAGEAQYF
cdr3_length: 15; d_call: TRBD2; clone_size: few; j_call: TRBJ2-2; v_call: TRBV6-4; cdr3_nt: TGTGCCAGCAGTGAACTAGCGGGAGGGTCCGGGGAGCTGTTTTTT; cdr3_aa: CASSELAGGSGELFF
cdr3_length: 18; d_call: TRBD1; clone_size: .; j_call: TRBJ1-4; v_call: TRBV5-6; cdr3_nt: TGTGCCAGCAGCTCAACCGGGACAGGGGGCCGCCTTAATGAAAAACTGTTTTTT; cdr3_aa: CASSSTGTGGRLNEKLFF
cdr3_length: 12; d_call: .; clone_size: .; j_call: TRBJ2-7; v_call: TRBV2; cdr3_nt: TGTGCCAGCAGTGATTACAGCTACGAGCAGTACTTC; cdr3_aa: CASSDYSYEQYF
cdr3_length: 16; d_call: .; clone_size: .; j_call: TRBJ2-7; v_call: TRBV7-2; cdr3_nt: TGTGCCAGCAGCCCACTACATCGGGGGGCCGCCTACGAGCAGTACTTC; cdr3_aa: CASSPLHRGAAYEQYF
cdr3_length: 16; d_call: TRBD2; clone_size: .; j_call: TRBJ2-1; v_call: TRBV6-4; cdr3_nt: TGTGCCAGCAGTGACGAGACTAGCGGGAGGGCCGGTGAGCAGTTCTTC; cdr3_aa: CASSDETSGRAGEQFF
cdr3_length: 14; d_call: .; clone_size: few; j_call: TRBJ1-1; v_call: TRBV30; cdr3_nt: TGTGCCTGGAGTTATAAAGGGAGTAACACTGAAGCTTTCTTT; cdr3_aa: CAWSYKGSNTEAFF
cdr3_length: 16; d_call: .; clone_size: .; j_call: TRBJ2-1; v_call: TRBV19; cdr3_nt: TGTGCCAGTAGTATAGGTGGGAGGTCCTTCTACAATGAGCAGTTCTTC; cdr3_aa: CASSIGGRSFYNEQFF
cdr3_length: 12; d_call: .; clone_size: .; j_call: TRBJ1-5; v_call: TRBV25-1; cdr3_nt: TGTGCCAGCAGGACCCCAGGGCAGCCCCAGCATTTT; cdr3_aa: CASRTPGQPQHF
cdr3_length: 13; d_call: .; clone_size: .; j_call: TRBJ2-7; v_call: TRBV6-6; cdr3_nt: TGTGCCAGCAGCCCGGACTTAACCTACGAGCAGTACTTC; cdr3_aa: CASSPDLTYEQYF
cdr3_length: 16; d_call: TRBD2; clone_size: .; j_call: TRBJ2-1; v_call: TRBV9; cdr3_nt: TGTGCCAGCAGCCCCCCTAGCGGGATTCGGTACAATGAGCAGTTCTTC; cdr3_aa: CASSPPSGIRYNEQFF
cdr3_length: 13; d_call: .; clone_size: once; j_call: TRBJ2-1; v_call: TRBV10-3; cdr3_nt: TGTGCCATCCGGGAGGAGGGGACAACTGAGCAGTTCTTC; cdr3_aa: CAIREEGTTEQFF
cdr3_length: 13; d_call: .; clone_size: .; j_call: TRBJ2-7; v_call: TRBV2; cdr3_nt: TGTGCCAGCAGTCTGTACTCCACGTACGAGCAGTACTTC; cdr3_aa: CASSLYSTYEQYF
cdr3_length: 13; d_call: .; clone_size: .; j_call: TRBJ2-7; v_call: TRBV7-9; cdr3_nt: TGTGCCAGCAGCTTAGTCCCGCTAACGGAGCAGTACTTC; cdr3_aa: CASSLVPLTEQYF
cdr3_length: 14; d_call: .; clone_size: .; j_call: TRBJ2-7; v_call: TRBV2; cdr3_nt: TGTGCCAGCAGCCTACGCACAACTAGTTACGAGCAGTACTTC; cdr3_aa: CASSLRTTSYEQYF
cdr3_length: 15; d_call: TRBD2; clone_size: .; j_call: TRBJ2-7; v_call: TRBV4-1; cdr3_nt: TGCGCCAGCAGCCAATCCGTAGCGGGGGACTACGAGCAGTACTTC; cdr3_aa: CASSQSVAGDYEQYF
cdr3_length: 16; d_call: TRBD2; clone_size: .; j_call: TRBJ2-7; v_call: TRBV4-2; cdr3_nt: TGTGCCAGCAGCCAAGGGGGGAGCGGGATATCCTACGAGCAGTACTTC; cdr3_aa: CASSQGGSGISYEQYF
cdr3_length: 17; d_call: .; clone_size: .; j_call: TRBJ2-1; v_call: TRBV6-1; cdr3_nt: TGTGCCAGCAGTGGAGGGTTGACGGATCGATCCTACAATGAGCAGTTCTTC; cdr3_aa: CASSGGLTDRSYNEQFF
cdr3_length: 18; d_call: TRBD2; clone_size: .; j_call: TRBJ2-2; v_call: TRBV7-9; cdr3_nt: TGTGCCAGCAGCTTAGCGGCGGGAGAATCCCTAAACACCGGGGAGCTGTTTTTT; cdr3_aa: CASSLAAGESLNTGELFF
cdr3_length: 15; d_call: TRBD1; clone_size: .; j_call: TRBJ2-7; v_call: TRBV11-2; cdr3_nt: TGTGCCAGCAGCCGCCCCGGACAGGGCTATAACGAGCAGTACTTC; cdr3_aa: CASSRPGQGYNEQYF
cdr3_length: 13; d_call: .; clone_size: few; j_call: TRBJ1-1; v_call: TRBV10-1; cdr3_nt: TGCGCCAGCAGTGGGGAGGGCTACACTGAAGCTTTCTTT; cdr3_aa: CASSGEGYTEAFF
cdr3_length: 15; d_call: TRBD1; clone_size: .; j_call: TRBJ1-1; v_call: TRBV5-1; cdr3_nt: TGCGCCAGCAGCAGGATTACAGGGGTGAACACTGAAGCTTTCTTT; cdr3_aa: CASSRITGVNTEAFF
cdr3_length: 14; d_call: .; clone_size: .; j_call: TRBJ2-7; v_call: TRBV6-5; cdr3_nt: TGTGCCAGCAGTTACGGAGACGGAGATTACGAGCAGTACTTC; cdr3_aa: CASSYGDGDYEQYF
cdr3_length: 16; d_call: TRBD2; clone_size: .; j_call: TRBJ2-3; v_call: TRBV6-4; cdr3_nt: TGTGCCAGCAGTGACTCTTCTAGCGGTACCACAGATACGCAGTATTTT; cdr3_aa: CASSDSSSGTTDTQYF
cdr3_length: 18; d_call: TRBD2; clone_size: once; j_call: TRBJ2-1; v_call: TRBV10-3; cdr3_nt: TGTGCCATCAGTTCGGGACTAGCAGGGCAGGCCTCCTACAATGAGCAGTTCTTC; cdr3_aa: CAISSGLAGQASYNEQFF
cdr3_length: 17; d_call: TRBD1; clone_size: .; j_call: TRBJ2-7; v_call: TRBV4-1; cdr3_nt: TGCGCCAGCAGCCCGACGGGACAGGGGGCCGATTCCTACGAGCAGTACTTC; cdr3_aa: CASSPTGQGADSYEQYF
cdr3_length: 14; d_call: TRBD2; clone_size: once; j_call: TRBJ2-7; v_call: TRBV6-5; cdr3_nt: TGTGCCAGCAGTTTAGGGACTAGTAGCCACGAGCAGTACTTC; cdr3_aa: CASSLGTSSHEQYF
cdr3_length: 17; d_call: .; clone_size: .; j_call: TRBJ2-7; v_call: TRBV19; cdr3_nt: TGTGCCAGTAGTATACTTAGGGGTAGCGGACGATCCTACGAGCAGTACTTC; cdr3_aa: CASSILRGSGRSYEQYF
cdr3_length: 14; d_call: TRBD1; clone_size: few; j_call: TRBJ2-7; v_call: TRBV4-1; cdr3_nt: TGCGCCAGCAGCCTTCGACAGGGGGCCTACGAGCAGTACTTC; cdr3_aa: CASSLRQGAYEQYF
cdr3_length: 15; d_call: TRBD1; clone_size: .; j_call: TRBJ1-3; v_call: TRBV9; cdr3_nt: TGTGCCAGCAGCGTAGGGCAGGGGGCTGGAAACACCATATATTTT; cdr3_aa: CASSVGQGAGNTIYF
cdr3_length: 13; d_call: .; clone_size: .; j_call: TRBJ2-7; v_call: TRBV6-1; cdr3_nt: TGTGCCAGCAGTGACAGCACAGCCTACGAGCAGTACTTC; cdr3_aa: CASSDSTAYEQYF
cdr3_length: 16; d_call: .; clone_size: .; j_call: TRBJ2-2; v_call: TRBV9; cdr3_nt: TGTGCCAGCAGCCTCCGAGTCCCTACGAGCACCGGGGAGCTGTTTTTT; cdr3_aa: CASSLRVPTSTGELFF
cdr3_length: 16; d_call: TRBD1; clone_size: .; j_call: TRBJ2-5; v_call: TRBV28; cdr3_nt: TGTGCCAGCAGTTTAGAGGCGGGACAGGTGGTAGAGACCCAGTACTTC; cdr3_aa: CASSLEAGQVVETQYF
cdr3_length: 15; d_call: TRBD2; clone_size: .; j_call: TRBJ2-7; v_call: TRBV19; cdr3_nt: TGTGCCAGTAGTATAAGGGCTAGCGGGATTTACGAGCAGTACTTC; cdr3_aa: CASSIRASGIYEQYF
cdr3_length: 21; d_call: .; clone_size: .; j_call: TRBJ2-1; v_call: TRBV6-7; cdr3_nt: TGTGCCAGCAGTTACTCCCTTAACAGGGCTAGCGGCCCAATTGCCTACAATGAGCAGTTCTTC; cdr3_aa: CASSYSLNRASGPIAYNEQFF
cdr3_length: 13; d_call: TRBD1; clone_size: .; j_call: TRBJ2-7; v_call: TRBV6-1; cdr3_nt: TGTGCCAGCACTGACAGGGGTTACTACGAGCAGTACTTC; cdr3_aa: CASTDRGYYEQYF
cdr3_length: 17; d_call: .; clone_size: .; j_call: TRBJ2-7; v_call: TRBV30; cdr3_nt: TGTGCCTGGAGTGTACTAAATAGAGCTCTTGAGGACTACGAGCAGTACTTC; cdr3_aa: CAWSVLNRALEDYEQYF
cdr3_length: 13; d_call: TRBD1; clone_size: .; j_call: TRBJ2-3; v_call: TRBV29-1; cdr3_nt: TGCAGCGCCGGGGACAGGGTTACAGATACGCAGTATTTT; cdr3_aa: CSAGDRVTDTQYF
cdr3_length: 13; d_call: .; clone_size: .; j_call: TRBJ2-1; v_call: TRBV5-6; cdr3_nt: TGTGCCAGCAGCTGGCGGGCTAGCGCTGAGCAGTTCTTC; cdr3_aa: CASSWRASAEQFF
cdr3_length: 16; d_call: TRBD1; clone_size: .; j_call: TRBJ2-4; v_call: TRBV5-5; cdr3_nt: TGTGCCAGCAGCTTTCCGGTGGGGACAGCTAAAAACATTCAGTACTTC; cdr3_aa: CASSFPVGTAKNIQYF
cdr3_length: 13; d_call: .; clone_size: .; j_call: TRBJ2-2; v_call: TRBV2; cdr3_nt: TGTGCCGGTCGGACTACGAACACCGGGGAGCTGTTTTTT; cdr3_aa: CAGRTTNTGELFF
cdr3_length: 18; d_call: .; clone_size: .; j_call: TRBJ2-7; v_call: TRBV13; cdr3_nt: TGTGCCAGCAGCTTATTAGTCAGTTTTCGGGCGCAGGGCTACGAGCAGTACTTC; cdr3_aa: CASSLLVSFRAQGYEQYF
cdr3_length: 16; d_call: .; clone_size: .; j_call: TRBJ2-5; v_call: TRBV4-3; cdr3_nt: TGCGCCAGCAGCCAAGAGGTTGGGGGAGGAGCAGAGACCCAGTACTTC; cdr3_aa: CASSQEVGGGAETQYF
cdr3_length: 12; d_call: .; clone_size: .; j_call: TRBJ1-2; v_call: TRBV30; cdr3_nt: TGTGCCTGGACCAACGAGGATAGGCGCTACACCTTC; cdr3_aa: CAWTNEDRRYTF
cdr3_length: 13; d_call: .; clone_size: .; j_call: TRBJ2-7; v_call: TRBV6-6; cdr3_nt: TGTGCCAGCACGGAGACAGAGAACTACGAGCAGTACTTC; cdr3_aa: CASTETENYEQYF
cdr3_length: 16; d_call: .; clone_size: .; j_call: TRBJ2-4; v_call: TRBV30; cdr3_nt: TGTGCCTGGAGTGTCTTGACCCCGGGAGAACAAAACATTCAGTACTTC; cdr3_aa: CAWSVLTPGEQNIQYF